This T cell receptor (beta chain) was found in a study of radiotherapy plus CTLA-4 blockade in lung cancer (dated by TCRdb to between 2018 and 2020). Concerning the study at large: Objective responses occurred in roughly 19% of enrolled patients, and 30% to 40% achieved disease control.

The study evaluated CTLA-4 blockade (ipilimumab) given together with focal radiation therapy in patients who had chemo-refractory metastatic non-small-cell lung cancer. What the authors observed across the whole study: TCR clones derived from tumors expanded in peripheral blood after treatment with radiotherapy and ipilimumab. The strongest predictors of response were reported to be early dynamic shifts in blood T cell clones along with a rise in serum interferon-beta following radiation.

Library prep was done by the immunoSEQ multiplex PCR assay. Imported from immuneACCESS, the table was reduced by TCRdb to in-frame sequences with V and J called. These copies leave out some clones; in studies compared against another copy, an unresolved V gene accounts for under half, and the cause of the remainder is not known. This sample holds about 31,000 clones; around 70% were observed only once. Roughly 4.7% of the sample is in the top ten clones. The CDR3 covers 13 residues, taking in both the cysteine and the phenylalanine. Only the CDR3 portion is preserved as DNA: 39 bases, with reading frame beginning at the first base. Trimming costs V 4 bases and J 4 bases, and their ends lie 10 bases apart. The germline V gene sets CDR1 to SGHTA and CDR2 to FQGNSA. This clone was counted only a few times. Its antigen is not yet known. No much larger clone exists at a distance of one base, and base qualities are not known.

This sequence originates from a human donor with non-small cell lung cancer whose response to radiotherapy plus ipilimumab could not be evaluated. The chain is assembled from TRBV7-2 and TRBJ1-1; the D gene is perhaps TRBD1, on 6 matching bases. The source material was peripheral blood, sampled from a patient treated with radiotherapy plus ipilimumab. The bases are TGTGCCAGCAGCTCAAGGGGGGGCACTGAAGCTTTCTTT. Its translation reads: CASSSRGGTEAFF.